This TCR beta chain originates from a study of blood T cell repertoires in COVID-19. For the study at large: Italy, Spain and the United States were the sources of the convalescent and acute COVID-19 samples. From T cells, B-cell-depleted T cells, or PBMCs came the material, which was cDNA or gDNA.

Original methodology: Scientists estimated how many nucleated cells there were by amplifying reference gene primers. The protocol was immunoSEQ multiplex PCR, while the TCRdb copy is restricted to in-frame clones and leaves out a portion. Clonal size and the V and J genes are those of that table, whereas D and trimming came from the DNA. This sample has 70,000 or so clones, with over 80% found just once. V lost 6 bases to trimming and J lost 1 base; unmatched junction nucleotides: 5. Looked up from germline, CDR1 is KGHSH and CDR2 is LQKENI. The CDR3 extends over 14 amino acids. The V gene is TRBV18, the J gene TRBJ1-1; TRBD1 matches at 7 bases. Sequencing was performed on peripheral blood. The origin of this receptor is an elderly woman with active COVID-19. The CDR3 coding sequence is TGTGCCAGCTCCCTCGGGACAGCGAACACTGAAGCTTTCTTT. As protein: CASSLGTANTEAFF.